A single sample is the source of the 4 T cell receptor beta chains below, sequenced in a study of blood T cell repertoires in COVID-19. The data were produced by immunoSEQ multiplex PCR, yet TCRdb's version contains in-frame clones alone and is incomplete. The sample lists more than 95,000 clones, 90% occurring once. The source material was peripheral blood. The receptor source for this set is a human donor with active COVID-19. The donor label of this sample is uncertain.

This clone came up once. The chain recombines TRBV5-1 with TRBJ2-3, with D perhaps TRBD2 (6 bases). Germline V gene lookup returns CDR1 SGHRS and CDR2 YFSETQ. This CDR3 is built from 14 residues. V lost 2 bases, J lost 4 bases, and 11 bases lay in between. This CDR3 reads CASSFGGTADTQYF. CDR3 sequence (DNA): TGCGCCAGCAGCTTTGGAGGGACCGCAGATACGCAGTATTTT.

This clone was observed a single time. The chain joins TRBV6-5 to TRBJ1-2; TRBD1 agrees at 9 bases. V lost 8 bases and J lost 8; bases outside the gene matches: 9. The CDR3 consists of 13 residues. Germline loops: CDR1 MNHEY, CDR2 SVGAGI. The DNA for the CDR3 is TGTGCCAGCTATCGACAGGGGGGTTACGGCTACACCTTC. Its translation: CASYRQGGYGYTF.

V is TRBV5-1 and J is TRBJ2-1; the match to TRBD1 covers 7 bases. Germline CDR1 and CDR2: SGHRS and YFSETQ. The CDR3 loop spans 17 amino acids. V gave up 2 bases and J gave up 8 bases; unmatched junction bases: 16. The CDR3 sequence: CASSFTLPDRLVDEQFF. Here the CDR3 DNA reads TGCGCCAGCAGCTTTACCCTCCCGGACAGGTTAGTCGATGAGCAGTTCTTC.

The gene calls are TRBV13 and TRBJ1-1; D may be TRBD1 (5 bases). The germline CDR1 and CDR2 sequences are PRHDT and FYEKMQ (reference sequence). V was cut by 0 bases and J by 7 bases, with 12 bases left in between. The CDR3 consists of 14 residues. CDR3 loop: CASSLGGRGYEAFF. CDR3 coding DNA: TGTGCCAGCAGCTTAGGGGGAAGGGGTTATGAAGCTTTCTTT.